These 31 T cell receptor beta chains came from one sample sequenced in a study of cytomegalovirus exposure and HLA in healthy donors. Primers included in the PCR were 60 Vbeta and 13 Jbeta primers. Assay used: immunoSEQ multiplex PCR; TCRdb lists only in-frame clones, some missing. Seen here are about 190,000 clones, 75% to 85% observed once, and the top ten hold 13% to 15%. Sequenced: PBMCs. These receptor sequences come from a woman aged 25 to 39 in good health and CMV-seropositive.

The gene calls are TRBV28 and TRBJ2-1, with 9 bases identical to TRBD1. The length of the CDR3 is 13 residues. The germline V gene has CDR1 MDHEN and CDR2 SYDVKM. Trimming cost V 6 bases and J 6 bases; bases outside gene matches: 3. CDR3 residues: CASRDRGINEQFF. The CDR3 region has the DNA TGTGCCAGCAGGGACAGGGGCATCAATGAGCAGTTCTTC.

The rearrangement joins TRBV7-3 to TRBJ2-1; D is perhaps TRBD1 (6 bases). In germline, CDR1 is SGHTA, CDR2 FQGTGA. The CDR3 has 14 amino acids. V was shortened by 0 bases and J by 5 bases, with 8 bases between the two germline ends. The CDR3 DNA sequence: TGTGCCAGCAGCTTAACGGGGGCGAACAATGAGCAGTTCTTC. Its translation is CASSLTGANNEQFF.

This chain links TRBV6-1 with TRBJ2-7; D perhaps matches TRBD1 (8 bases). Germline V gene sequence: CDR1 MNHNS, CDR2 SASEGT. The V end was cut by 8 bases, the J end by 10 bases, with 21 bases between. The CDR3 loop spans 13 amino acids. CDR3 DNA sequence: TGTGCCAGCCTCCCCACAGGGGGGGGACCCCAGTACTTC. Its translation is CASLPTGGGPQYF.

The CDR3 DNA is TGTGCCAGCAACATTAGACAGGGGAACACTGAAGCTTTCTTT. Translated, it gives CASNIRQGNTEAFF. This rearrangement joins TRBV6-5 to TRBJ1-1; 7 bases line up with TRBD1. This CDR3 comprises 14 residues. V gave up 7 bases and J gave up 1 base; unmatched junction bases: 6. The germline gives CDR1 MNHEY, CDR2 SVGAGI.

This clone came up a few times. The chain is built from TRBV5-1 and TRBJ2-1; TRBD2 matches at 10 bases. Germline V gives CDR1 SGHRS, CDR2 YFSETQ. Losses at the gene ends were 4 bases for V and 1 base for J; bases not matched to a gene: 2. The CDR3 consists of 15 residues. The CDR3 sequence is CASSRTSGSYNEQFF. The CDR3 nucleotides read TGCGCCAGCAGCCGGACTAGCGGTTCCTACAATGAGCAGTTCTTC.

The chain is built from TRBV27 and TRBJ2-1; D unresolved. The V gene lost 3 bases and the J gene lost 7 bases, with 10 bases spanning the gap. The CDR3 consists of 13 residues. Germline loops: CDR1 MNHEY, CDR2 SMNVEV (reference sequence). CDR3 nucleotide sequence: TGTGCCAGCAGTTTGGTAGAGGAGAATGAGCAGTTCTTC. Amino acids: CASSLVEENEQFF.

The chain uses TRBV30 and TRBJ2-3; a weak D match, TRBD2 (5 bases). The CDR3 is 15 amino acids. The germline V gene encodes CDR1 GTSNPN and CDR2 SVGIG (reference sequence). V was cut by 2 bases and J by 4 bases, with 16 bases left in between. In DNA form, the CDR3 reads TGTGCCTGGAGTATGCAGTTCGGGGTCCCAGATACGCAGTATTTT. Translation gives CAWSMQFGVPDTQYF.

The chain carries TRBV29-1 and TRBJ2-1, with 7 bases fitting TRBD1. This CDR3 contains 15 residues. The J segment lost 8 bases and the V segment lost 4 bases, leaving 14 bases of the junction unmatched. Germline V gene sequence: CDR1 SQVTM, CDR2 ANQGSEA. The CDR3 here is CSVVGGTASSDEQFF. The CDR3 region has the DNA TGCAGCGTTGTAGGTGGGACAGCCTCCTCCGATGAGCAGTTCTTC.

The rearrangement joins TRBV27 to TRBJ2-1; D may be TRBD2 (5 bases). Germline V gene sequence: CDR1 MNHEY, CDR2 SMNVEV (reference sequence). Trimming removed 3 bases at V and 3 bases at J, with 18 bases between. This CDR3 is 17 amino acids long. CDR3 sequence (DNA): TGTGCCAGCAGTTTTCGAGGGATTAGCAATATCTACAATGAGCAGTTCTTC. It translates to CASSFRGISNIYNEQFF.

The chain recombines TRBV4-2 with TRBJ1-6; 7 bases are shared with TRBD1. The germline CDR1 and CDR2 sequences are LGHNA and YNFKEQ. This CDR3 comprises 14 residues. V dropped 6 bases and J dropped 7; count of bases not matched to a gene: 6. In DNA form, the CDR3 reads TGTGCCAGCAGGAACCCGGGACAGAATTCACCCCTCCACTTT. Its protein is CASRNPGQNSPLHF.

This chain joins TRBV7-8 and TRBJ1-1; the D gene is possibly TRBD1 (6 bases). The CDR3 is made up of 17 amino acids. Germline CDR1 is SGHVS and CDR2 is FQNEAQ. The germline V and J ends were trimmed by 3 bases and 0 bases, with 17 bases remaining between them. The CDR3 reads CASSLRTEMSMNTEAFF. CDR3 coding DNA: TGTGCCAGCAGCTTGAGGACAGAGATGTCCATGAACACTGAAGCTTTCTTT.

Comment on this clone: Here the CDR3 omits its conserved ending phenylalanine or tryptophan, so a read error is the likely source. The chain links TRBV5-4 to TRBJ2-7; 11 nucleotides line up with TRBD1. CDR1 and CDR2 (germline): SGHNT, YYREEE (reference sequence). This CDR3 region has 15 residues. With 2 bases clipped from V and 3 bases from J, the junction kept 4 bases outside the gene matches. The CDR3 protein is CASSLPGQGGYEQYL. Here the CDR3 DNA reads TGTGCCAGCAGCTTACCGGGACAGGGGGGCTACGAGCAGTACCTC.

This clone was observed a few times. V gene TRBV12-5 combines with J gene TRBJ1-5; 9 bases fit TRBD1. J gave up 6 bases and V 6 bases, and 6 bases lay outside the gene matches. Germline loops: CDR1 LGHNT, CDR2 FRNRAP. The CDR3 totals 14 residues. CDR3 loop: CASGPGQGSQPQHF. The CDR3 DNA follows: TGTGCTAGTGGCCCGGGACAGGGTAGTCAGCCCCAGCATTTT.

This chain uses TRBV28 with TRBJ1-5, with 7 bases matching TRBD1. With 4 bases clipped from V and 7 bases from J, the junction kept 10 bases outside the gene matches. This CDR3 has 15 amino acids. The germline CDR1 and CDR2 sequences are MDHEN and SYDVKM. The CDR3 region has the DNA TGTGCCAGCAGTTACCGCACAGGGGTCGGACAGCCCCAGCATTTT. The encoded protein is CASSYRTGVGQPQHF.

V usage is TRBV5-1 and J usage is TRBJ2-5; the match to TRBD1 covers 11 bases. The CDR3 is made up of 14 amino acids. Germline V lookup: CDR1 SGHRS, CDR2 YFSETQ. With 5 bases clipped from V and 1 base from J, the junction kept 1 base outside the gene matches. The CDR3 DNA follows: TGCGCCAGCAGGGGGACAGGGGGCCAAGAGACCCAGTACTTC. This codes for CASRGTGGQETQYF.

This clone was picked up one time. The CDR3 DNA sequence: TGTGCCAGCAGAGGAGTCAGTAATTCACCCCTCCACTTT. Translation: CASRGVSNSPLHF. This chain uses TRBV6-5 with TRBJ1-6; no reliable D call. V shed 6 bases and J shed 6 bases, with 9 bases lying between them. Germline V gives CDR1 MNHEY, CDR2 SVGAGI. There are 13 residues in the CDR3.

The rearrangement links TRBV4-3 to TRBJ2-1; the match to TRBD2 covers 11 bases. The CDR3 runs 15 residues. Germline V CDR1 and CDR2: LGHNA, YSLEER. The junction had 4 bases not matched to a gene; V was cut back by 5 bases and J by 4 bases. The DNA for the CDR3 is TGCGCCAGCAGCAGAACTAGCGGGGGTTACAATGAGCAGTTCTTC. Protein: CASSRTSGGYNEQFF.

The J gene is TRBJ2-5, the V gene TRBV27, with D perhaps matching TRBD1 (6 bases). The V gene's germline CDR1 is MNHEY and CDR2 SMNVEV (reference sequence). The CDR3 has 15 amino acids. Trimming took off 5 bases at V and 1 base at J, with 14 bases between the two ends. This CDR3 reads CASSTRRTAQETQYF. DNA for the CDR3: TGTGCCAGCAGTACAAGGAGGACAGCCCAAGAGACCCAGTACTTC.

CDR3: CAISDPDRGAYNEQFF. In DNA, the CDR3 is TGTGCCATCAGTGACCCAGACAGGGGGGCCTACAATGAGCAGTTCTTC. This sequence joins TRBV10-3 and TRBJ2-1; 9 bases line up with TRBD1. Trimming took 3 bases from V and 2 from J; bases not matched to a gene: 5. CDR3 length: 16 residues. Per germline, CDR1 ENHRY and CDR2 SYGVKD.

V is TRBV4-1 and J is TRBJ2-3, with 8 bases that match TRBD1. Looked up from germline, CDR1 is MGHRA and CDR2 is YSYEKL. This CDR3 contains 15 residues. The ends lost 2 bases at V and 10 bases at J; junction bases unmatched: 11. CDR3 bases: TGCGCCAGCAGCCAAAACAGGGGGGACCGACAACCGCAGTATTTT. Its protein is CASSQNRGDRQPQYF.

The V gene is TRBV2, the J gene TRBJ1-2; 8 positions agree with TRBD1. The CDR3 has 20 residues. Trimming cost V 2 bases and J 6 bases; bases outside gene matches: 23. Germline CDR1 is SNHLY and CDR2 is FYNNEI. In DNA, the CDR3 is TGTGCCAGCAGTGAAAAATTGTGGTTTCGGACAGGGCTTTTTCGCCATGGCTACACCTTC. This codes for CASSEKLWFRTGLFRHGYTF.

The rearrangement uses TRBV27 and TRBJ2-1; 8 nucleotides line up with TRBD2. Germline-derived CDR1 and CDR2 are MNHEY and SMNVEV (reference sequence). The CDR3 has 13 residues. V was pared by 5 bases and J by 6 bases, with 3 bases of the junction left unmatched. CDR3 sequence reads: CASSPGGSNEQFF. The CDR3 bases are TGTGCCAGCAGTCCGGGGGGGAGCAATGAGCAGTTCTTC.

The chain couples TRBV30 to TRBJ2-7; a weak D match, TRBD2 (6 bases). The CDR3 has 11 amino acids. CDR1 GTSNPN and CDR2 SVGIG come from the germline V gene (reference sequence). The ends were cut back, 0 bases at V and 7 bases at J, with 7 bases in the middle. The CDR3 spells CAWSVGGEQYF. The CDR3, as DNA: TGTGCCTGGAGTGTTGGAGGGGAGCAGTACTTC.

The rearrangement links TRBV6-6 to TRBJ2-7; 10 bases match TRBD1. The CDR3 is made up of 15 amino acids. CDR1 MNHNY and CDR2 SVGAGI come from the germline V gene (reference sequence). The junction had 4 bases not matched to a gene; V was cut back by 2 bases and J by 3 bases. The CDR3 is CASSYAGTGVYEQYF. CDR3 nucleotides: TGTGCCAGCAGTTACGCCGGGACAGGGGTCTACGAGCAGTACTTC.

V is TRBV7-8 and J is TRBJ2-2; possible D gene TRBD1, 6 bases. The CDR3 spans 16 residues. The germline CDR1 and CDR2 sequences are SGHVS and FQNEAQ. The V end lost 1 base, the J end lost 6 bases, and 15 bases lay between the germline ends. CDR3 sequence (DNA): TGTGCCAGCAGCTTAGAGGCAGGGGTGAGCTCCGGGGAGCTGTTTTTT. Translation gives CASSLEAGVSSGELFF.

CDR3 region: CASSTHVGVEQYF. DNA of the CDR3: TGCGCCAGCAGCACGCACGTGGGAGTCGAGCAGTACTTC. The rearrangement joins TRBV5-1 to TRBJ2-7; TRBD2 might be the D (5 bases). The CDR3 is 13 amino acids. V dropped 4 bases and J dropped 6 bases, with 14 bases sitting between them. Germline V lookup: CDR1 SGHRS, CDR2 YFSETQ. Full variable domain (remainder filled in from reference TRBV5-1 and TRBJ2-7): KAGVTQTPRYLIKTRGQQVTLSCSPISGHRSVSWYQQTPGQGLQFLFEYFSETQRNKGNFPGRFSGRQFSNSRSEMNVSTLELGDSALYLCASSTHVGVEQYFGPGTRLTVT.

The chain joins TRBV28 to TRBJ1-2, with D perhaps TRBD1 (6 bases). Germline V lookup: CDR1 MDHEN, CDR2 SYDVKM. The CDR3 spans 12 residues. Trimming shortened V by 7 bases and J by 4 bases, and 10 bases separated the two germline ends. CDR3 DNA: TGTGCCAGCAAACAGGGAATCTATGGCTACACCTTC. It is translated as CASKQGIYGYTF.

About this clone: This sample includes further DNA sequences coding for the same CDR3. The chain joins TRBV11-2 to TRBJ2-7; 8 bases map to TRBD2. The CDR3 has 13 amino acids. J was trimmed by 4 bases and V by 1 base; bases with no gene match: 0. Germline CDR1 reads SGHAT; CDR2 reads FQNNGV. CDR3 sequence: CASSLVAGYEQYF. As DNA, the CDR3 is TGTGCCAGCAGCTTAGTAGCGGGGTACGAGCAGTACTTC.

The chain employs TRBV5-1 and TRBJ2-7; 12 nucleotides match TRBD2. Germline trimming cut 9 bases from V and 0 bases from J; bases unmatched to any gene: 4. The CDR3 has 14 residues. From germline, CDR1 is SGHRS and CDR2 YFSETQ. The CDR3 DNA sequence: TGCGCCACCGCGACTAGCGGGGGCTCCTACGAGCAGTACTTC. Its protein product is CATATSGGSYEQYF.

This chain connects TRBV30 to TRBJ1-3, with a weak D call TRBD1 (5 bases). The CDR3 has 15 residues. The germline V and J ends were trimmed by 2 bases and 7 bases, with 18 bases remaining between them. CDR1 and CDR2 (germline): GTSNPN, SVGIG (reference sequence). CDR3 residues: CAWSFTGGRSNTIYF. The CDR3 coding sequence is TGTGCCTGGAGTTTCACAGGCGGAAGGAGCAACACCATATATTTT.

This clone was counted once. V usage is TRBV5-1 and J usage is TRBJ1-6; 7 nucleotides align to TRBD1. CDR1 SGHRS and CDR2 YFSETQ come from the germline V gene. The length of the CDR3 is 13 residues. V shed 7 bases, J shed 6 bases, and the junction held 4 bases outside the gene matches. In DNA form, the CDR3 reads TGCGCCAGCGGGGACAGCCTTAATTCACCCCTCCACTTT. This encodes CASGDSLNSPLHF.